This T cell receptor beta chain is from a study of T cell changes during pregnancy in multiple sclerosis (dated by TCRdb to between 2019 and 2020). In terms of the full investigation: The study looked at changes in the T cell repertoire across pregnancy in women with multiple sclerosis.

This clone has just one count. Its antigen is still unknown. One base away there is no much larger clone; base qualities are not given. V gives up 1 base and J gives up 3 bases, and the segment between their germline ends measures 15 bases. CDR1 LGHNA and CDR2 YSLEER were looked up in the germline V gene. The CDR3 contains 17 residues, cysteine and phenylalanine counted. The read is trimmed to its CDR3 DNA, 51 bases read in frame from base 1. Library preparation was by the immunoSEQ multiplex PCR assay. Entries here come from immuneACCESS through TCRdb and include only in-frame sequences with V and J called. Some clones fail to appear in such tables; in the studies checked, an unresolved V gene covers under half of the shortfall, and the cause of the remainder is unknown. The sample table shows 15,000 to 20,000 clones, and 80% to 90% are seen once. The ten top clones hold 5.5% to 7.5% of the sample.

This TCR was sampled from a female donor in good health, enrolled as a control in a pregnancy study. This sample comprised CD8+ T cells from peripheral blood mononuclear cells, obtained in the third trimester of pregnancy. The chain is made from TRBV4-3 and TRBJ2-2, with a tentative D gene TRBD1 over 5 matching bases. In nucleotide form, the sequence is TGCGCCAGCAGCCAAGTGGTCACAGGCCGCTACACCGGGGAGCTGTTTTTT. This gives the protein CASSQVVTGRYTGELFF.